Listed below are T cell receptor beta chains from one sample, sequenced in a study of vaccination and CD4 T cells after COVID-19. TCRdb re-called the PCR reads through MiXCR, storing one row per CDR3 protein. The profile shows around 19,000 distinct CDR3 sequences, roughly 45% of them singletons. Antigens of these TCRs are unknown. Sequenced: CD4+ T cells from blood, cultured in vitro. The receptors here all came from a human donor who had recovered from COVID-19. The CDR3 runs from the conserved cysteine through the conserved F or W. Fields, in order: J gene, V gene, clone size, D gene, CDR3 length, CDR3 DNA, CDR3 protein. The D gene is left open where the match is weak. Clone size appears in some rows only: once, few, many, or a class for an expanded clone.

TRBJ1-2 TRBV19 few TRBD1 15 TGTGCCAGTAGTGCCCGGACAGGGACGAACTATGGCTACACCTTC CASSARTGTNYGYTF
TRBJ1-1 TRBV20-1 few NA 16 TGCAGTAAACTAGAGGCGACAGGCGGAATGAACACTGAAGCTTTCTTT CSKLEATGGMNTEAFF
TRBJ1-6 TRBV10-3 few NA 13 TGTGCCATCAGTGGAGACAGAAATTCACCCCTCCACTTT CAISGDRNSPLHF
TRBJ1-1 TRBV28 few NA 15 TGTGCCAGCAGCCCTGGGGGCAGGGGGAACACTGAAGCTTTCTTT CASSPGGRGNTEAFF
TRBJ2-7 TRBV7-2 NA TRBD2 16 TGTGCCAGCAGCTATTCCGGGACTAGCGGTACCTACGAGCAGTACTTC CASSYSGTSGTYEQYF
TRBJ1-5 TRBV6-2/TRBV6-3 NA NA 15 TGTGCCAGCAGTCCGGGGTTGGCAAATCAACGGCCCCAGCATTTT CASSPGLANQRPQHF
TRBJ2-3 TRBV7-5 NA NA 19 NA CISVPEAYPDRTSTDTQYF
TRBJ1-6 TRBV6-1 few NA 18 TGTGCCAGCAGGGGTGTAATCCGGGGGCGCGGGTATAATTCACCCCTCCACTTT CASRGVIRGRGYNSPLHF
TRBJ1-1 TRBV2 few TRBD1 12 TGTGCCAGCAGTGCACAGGGGGTTGAAGCTTTCTTT CASSAQGVEAFF
TRBJ2-7 TRBV6-5 few TRBD1 16 TGTGCCAGCAGTTACTCGGACAGGGGGAGCTCCTACGAGCAGTACTTC CASSYSDRGSSYEQYF
TRBJ1-5 TRBV20-1 few NA 15 TGCAGTGCAAGGACCAACAGGGAGATGAGTCAGCCCCAGCATTTT CSARTNREMSQPQHF
TRBJ1-1 TRBV6-5 NA NA 13 TGTGCCAGCAGTTACTCTCCCTCCACTGAAGCTTTCTTT CASSYSPSTEAFF
TRBJ1-3 TRBV7-6 few NA 13 TGTGCCAGCAGCTTGGGTCGAGGAAACACCATATATTTT CASSLGRGNTIYF
TRBJ2-7 TRBV5-6 few NA 14 TGTGCCAGCAGCTTGGGACAGGCAGCCTACGAGCAGTACTTC CASSLGQAAYEQYF
TRBJ1-5 TRBV7-2 NA NA 15 TGTGCCAGCAGCCTCCGGGGAATCCGCAATCAGCCCCAGCATTTT CASSLRGIRNQPQHF
TRBJ1-2 TRBV19 once NA 14 TGTGCCAGTAGTAACAGGGCCCTTAACTATGGCTACACCTTC CASSNRALNYGYTF
TRBJ1-5 TRBV6-2/TRBV6-3 medium-sized TRBD1 14 TGTGCCAGCATGAGCAGGGGGCCGGTTAAGCCCCAGCATTTT CASMSRGPVKPQHF
TRBJ2-1 TRBV19 NA NA 14 TGTGCCAGTAGTATACCGCGACCGGGTTCTAAGCAGTTCTTC CASSIPRPGSKQFF
TRBJ2-2 TRBV28 NA NA 14 TGTGCCAGCAGTTTGGACAGTCAGACCGGGGAGCTGTTTTTT CASSLDSQTGELFF
TRBJ2-3 TRBV4-1 NA NA 14 TGCGCCAGCAGCCAAGGGCAGTTCACAGATACGCAGTATTTT CASSQGQFTDTQYF
TRBJ1-5 TRBV24-1 few TRBD1 14 TGTGCCACCAGTGACAGTGGACAGGGAGAGCCCCAGCATTTT CATSDSGQGEPQHF
TRBJ1-1 TRBV21-1 few NA 14 TGTGCCAGCAGCAAGGGAGGGGCGAACACTGAAGCTTTCTTT CASSKGGANTEAFF
TRBJ2-7 TRBV28 NA NA 12 TGTGCCAGCAGTTACAGGAACTACGAGCAGTACTTC CASSYRNYEQYF
TRBJ2-7 TRBV20-1 once TRBD2 10 TGCAGTGCCATCGGGGGGGAGCAGTACTTC CSAIGGEQYF
TRBJ1-2 TRBV15 few TRBD1 15 TGTGCCACCAGCCCCCGACAGGGCCTTCACTATGGCTACACCTTC CATSPRQGLHYGYTF
TRBJ2-3 TRBV4-1 NA TRBD2 21 TGCGCCAGCAGCCAAGTACTAAAAGTAGCGGGGGGGCCCCCGGGCACAGATACGCAGTATTTT CASSQVLKVAGGPPGTDTQYF
TRBJ2-1 TRBV6-1 NA NA 12 TGTGCCAGCAGCTCGGGGTACAATGAGCAGTTCTTC CASSSGYNEQFF
TRBJ2-7 TRBV12-2 few NA 14 TGTGCAAGTCGCTTAGGGACGGAGACCTACGAGCAGTACTTC CASRLGTETYEQYF
TRBJ1-5 TRBV20-1 few NA 16 TGCAGTGCTAGAGGGCCCAACCAGGGTAAGAATCAGCCCCAGCATTTT CSARGPNQGKNQPQHF
TRBJ2-7 TRBV11-3 NA NA 14 TGTGCCAGCAGCATACTCCCCGGGGCCTACGAGCAGTACTTC CASSILPGAYEQYF
TRBJ1-3 TRBV19 NA NA 14 TGTGCCAGTACCCTCCGGGCGGGGGAGAACACCATATATTTT CASTLRAGENTIYF
TRBJ2-5 TRBV5-1 NA NA 12 TGCGCCAGCAGCTGGGCCCAAGAGACCCAGTACTTC CASSWAQETQYF
TRBJ1-3 TRBV19 NA TRBD1 16 TGTGCCAGTTCCGAACAGGGGCCGAGCTCTGGAAACACCATATATTTT CASSEQGPSSGNTIYF
TRBJ1-5 TRBV28 NA NA 12 TGTGCCAGCAGTCCTACAGGGTGGCCCCAGCATTTT CASSPTGWPQHF
TRBJ2-3 TRBV2 NA TRBD2 14 TGTGCCAGCAGTGTAGCGGGGGGGGCAGATACGCAGTATTTT CASSVAGGADTQYF
TRBJ1-5 TRBV19 few TRBD1 16 TGTGCCAGTAGCATCACAGGGGGCGCCGGCAATCAGCCCCAGCATTTT CASSITGGAGNQPQHF
TRBJ1-1 TRBV7-2 few TRBD1 16 TGTGCCAGCAGCGGCGGGGCAGGGGGCGAGGACACTGAAGCTTTCTTT CASSGGAGGEDTEAFF
TRBJ2-7 TRBV12-3/TRBV12-4 NA TRBD2 14 TGTGCCAGCAGAAGAGCGGGGGCAGCCTACGAGCAGTACTTC CASRRAGAAYEQYF
TRBJ2-6 TRBV7-3 few NA 14 TGTGCCAGCAGCGTCAGCTCTGGGGCCAACGTCCTGACTTTC CASSVSSGANVLTF
TRBJ1-3 TRBV6-2/TRBV6-3 NA NA 14 TGTGCCAGCAGAACAGGGACAACTGGAAACACCATATATTTT CASRTGTTGNTIYF
TRBJ1-5 TRBV7-8 NA NA 15 TGTGCCAGCAGCACACGGGACCGGGTGAGTCAGCCCCAGCATTTT CASSTRDRVSQPQHF
TRBJ1-2 TRBV6-1 NA TRBD1 17 TGTGCCAGCAGCGGTGGGTCCGGGACAGGGATAAACTATGGCTACACCTTC CASSGGSGTGINYGYTF
TRBJ1-2 TRBV7-2 NA NA 13 TGTGCCAGCAGCTTTACTCCTAACTATGGCTACACCTTC CASSFTPNYGYTF
TRBJ2-1 TRBV19 NA NA 16 TGTGCCAGTAGTATAACTCATGTGGGCTCCTACAATGAGCAGTTCTTC CASSITHVGSYNEQFF
TRBJ2-1 TRBV11-1 NA TRBD1 14 TGTGCCAGCAGCTTAGAGTACAGGGGCAATGAGCAGTTCTTC CASSLEYRGNEQFF
TRBJ2-1 TRBV12-3/TRBV12-4 NA NA 11 TGTGCCAGCAGTTTGTACAATGAGCAGTTCTTC CASSLYNEQFF
TRBJ2-1 TRBV7-3 NA TRBD1 16 TGTGCCAGCAGCTTAACTAGCGACAGGGCCTACAATGAGCAGTTCTTC CASSLTSDRAYNEQFF
TRBJ1-2 TRBV5-1 medium-sized NA 14 TGCGCCAGCAGTCCCTCAGGGAAAGAGGCCGGCTACACCTTC CASSPSGKEAGYTF
TRBJ2-3 TRBV11-3 NA NA 17 TGTGCCAGCAGCTTAGATGCCAGGGGCCGAAGCACAGATACGCAGTATTTT CASSLDARGRSTDTQYF
TRBJ2-6 TRBV7-9 NA NA 18 TGTGCCAGCAGGGGAGGAGACAGCCCCTACTCTGGGGCCAACGTCCTGACTTTC CASRGGDSPYSGANVLTF
TRBJ2-7 TRBV20-1 few NA 14 TGCAGTGCCGGACAGATCATGCGGGTCTACGAGCAGTACTTC CSAGQIMRVYEQYF
TRBJ1-5 TRBV10-3 NA NA 15 TGTGCCATCAGTGAGGGGGCGGGCGGCAATCAGCCCCAGCATTTT CAISEGAGGNQPQHF
TRBJ2-2 TRBV7-2 NA TRBD2 15 TGTGCCAGCAGTTTTAGCGGGCTCTACACCGGGGAGCTGTTTTTT CASSFSGLYTGELFF
TRBJ2-3 TRBV18 once NA 14 TGTGCCAGCTCCCCTGGGGCCTCTAGCGATACGCAGTATTTT CASSPGASSDTQYF